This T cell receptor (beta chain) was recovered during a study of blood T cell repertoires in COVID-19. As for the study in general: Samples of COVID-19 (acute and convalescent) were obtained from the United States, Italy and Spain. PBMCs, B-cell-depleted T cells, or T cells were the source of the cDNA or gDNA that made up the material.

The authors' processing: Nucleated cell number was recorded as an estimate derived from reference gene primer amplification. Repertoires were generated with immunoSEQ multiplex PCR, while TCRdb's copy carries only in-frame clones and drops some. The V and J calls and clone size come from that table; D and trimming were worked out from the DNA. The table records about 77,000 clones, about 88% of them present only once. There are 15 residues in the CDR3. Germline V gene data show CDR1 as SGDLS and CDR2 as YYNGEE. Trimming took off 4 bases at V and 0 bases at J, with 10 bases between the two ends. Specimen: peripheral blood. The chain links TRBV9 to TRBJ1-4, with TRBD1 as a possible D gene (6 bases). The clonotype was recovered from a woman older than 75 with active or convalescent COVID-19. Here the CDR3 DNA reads TGTGCCAGCAGCTCTGGACAGTCAACTAATGAAAAACTGTTTTTT. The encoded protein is CASSSGQSTNEKLFF.